This T cell receptor (beta chain) emerged from a study of shared clonotypes between healthy human individuals. Study-level points and caveats: Compared with memory subsets, naive subsets generally had larger estimated richness.

The V gene lost 0 bases and the J gene lost 6 bases, with 20 bases spanning the gap. CDR1 is LGHNA and CDR2 is YNFKEQ in the germline V gene. CDR3 length: 18 residues. Concerning this clone: As yet, its antigen is unknown.

Libraries were prepared by immunoSEQ multiplex PCR; TCRdb keeps only in-frame clonotypes and omits some of them. This table holds hundreds of thousands of clones, about 96% found once. The receptor comes from a woman aged 25-40 years in good health. V gene TRBV4-2 combines with J gene TRBJ2-2; the D gene is possibly TRBD2 (6 bases). Sequenced material: naive CD4+ T cells sorted from blood. Subset given: CD45RA+ positively selected. The CDR3 sequence is CASSQDLGAAGDSGELFF. In DNA, the CDR3 is TGTGCCAGCAGCCAAGATCTTGGAGCGGCCGGGGACTCCGGGGAGCTGTTTTTT.